This TCR beta chain originates from a study of shared clonotypes between healthy human individuals. Study in general: The cohort had two women and a few men, ages 18 to 49.

A deep-level run was used for the assay. Sequencing was performed with immunoSEQ multiplex PCR; in TCRdb, only in-frame clones are kept and a portion is missing. The repertoire has about 490,000 clones, 70% to 80% of them found once; the top ten carry 12%. CDR1 is KGHSY, CDR2 FQNENV, per germline. V was shortened by 0 bases and J by 1 base, with 3 bases between the two germline ends. This CDR3 spans 14 amino acids. This rearrangement joins TRBV16 to TRBJ2-2; D gene unclear. Sequenced sample: PBMCs. The receptor was isolated from a woman aged 35 to 49 in good health. Some clones in this sample may be carry-over from other donors' samples. The CDR3 is CASSQSRNTGELFF. The CDR3 DNA reads as TGTGCCAGCAGCCAATCTAGGAACACCGGGGAGCTGTTTTTT.